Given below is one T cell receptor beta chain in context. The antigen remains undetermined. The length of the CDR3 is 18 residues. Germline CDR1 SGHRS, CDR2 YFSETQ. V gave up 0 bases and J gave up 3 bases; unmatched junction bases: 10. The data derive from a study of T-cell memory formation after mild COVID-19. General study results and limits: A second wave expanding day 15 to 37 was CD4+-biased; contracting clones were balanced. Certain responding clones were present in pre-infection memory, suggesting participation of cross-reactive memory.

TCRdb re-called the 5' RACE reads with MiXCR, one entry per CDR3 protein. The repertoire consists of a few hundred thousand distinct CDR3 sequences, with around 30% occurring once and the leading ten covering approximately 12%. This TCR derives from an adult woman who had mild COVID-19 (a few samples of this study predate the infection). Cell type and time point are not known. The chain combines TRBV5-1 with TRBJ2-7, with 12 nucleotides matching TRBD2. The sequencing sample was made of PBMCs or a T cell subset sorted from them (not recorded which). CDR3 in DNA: TGCGCCAGCAGCTTGGCTCCTAGCGGGGGGGCCACTTTCTACGAGCAGTACTTC. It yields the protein CASSLAPSGGATFYEQYF.